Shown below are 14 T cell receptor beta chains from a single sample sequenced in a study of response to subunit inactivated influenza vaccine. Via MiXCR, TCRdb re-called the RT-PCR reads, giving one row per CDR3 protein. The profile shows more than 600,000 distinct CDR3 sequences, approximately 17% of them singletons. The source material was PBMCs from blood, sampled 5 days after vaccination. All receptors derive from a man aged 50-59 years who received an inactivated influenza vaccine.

This CDR3 reads CASSQDFSSSYNSPLHF. The DNA of the CDR3 is TGCGCCAGCAGCCAAGATTTTTCTAGCTCCTATAATTCACCCCTCCACTTT. The genes are TRBV4-3 and TRBJ1-6; D remains ambiguous. Trimming left V 0 bases short and J 0 bases short, with 9 bases between. The length of the CDR3 is 17 residues. Germline-derived CDR1 and CDR2 are LGHNA and YSLEER.

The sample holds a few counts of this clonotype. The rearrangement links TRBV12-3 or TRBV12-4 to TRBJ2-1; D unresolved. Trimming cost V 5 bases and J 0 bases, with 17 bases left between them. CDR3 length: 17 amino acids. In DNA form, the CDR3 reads TGTGCCAGCAGTCCGAAGAACTACCTGAGCTCCTACAATGAGCAGTTCTTC. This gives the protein CASSPKNYLSSYNEQFF.

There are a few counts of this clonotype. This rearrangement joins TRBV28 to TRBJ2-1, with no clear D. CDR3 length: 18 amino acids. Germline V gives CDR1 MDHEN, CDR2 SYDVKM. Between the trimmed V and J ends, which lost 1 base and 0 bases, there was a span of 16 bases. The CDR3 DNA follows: TGTGCCAGCAGTTTATCCTTTTTTCGAACCCACTCCTACAATGAGCAGTTCTTC. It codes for CASSLSFFRTHSYNEQFF.

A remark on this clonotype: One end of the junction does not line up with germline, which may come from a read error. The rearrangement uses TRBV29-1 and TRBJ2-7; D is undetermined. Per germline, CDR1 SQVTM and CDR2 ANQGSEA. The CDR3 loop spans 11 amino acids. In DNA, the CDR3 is TGCAGCGTTAAAGATCCCTACGAGCAGTACTTC. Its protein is CSVKDPYEQYF.

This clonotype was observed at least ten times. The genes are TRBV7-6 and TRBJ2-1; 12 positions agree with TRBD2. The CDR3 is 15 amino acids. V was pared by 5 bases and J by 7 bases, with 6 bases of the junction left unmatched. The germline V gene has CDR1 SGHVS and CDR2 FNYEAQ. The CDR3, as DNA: TGTGCCAGCAGCCCTACTAGCGGGGGGACAAATGAGCAGTTCTTC. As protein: CASSPTSGGTNEQFF.

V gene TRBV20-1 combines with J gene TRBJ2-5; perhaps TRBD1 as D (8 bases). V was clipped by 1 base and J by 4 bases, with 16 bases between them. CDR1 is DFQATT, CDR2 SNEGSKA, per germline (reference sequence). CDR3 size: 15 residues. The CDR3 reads CSARGTGRGIETQYF. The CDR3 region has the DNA TGCAGTGCTAGAGGGACAGGGAGGGGTATAGAGACCCAGTACTTC.

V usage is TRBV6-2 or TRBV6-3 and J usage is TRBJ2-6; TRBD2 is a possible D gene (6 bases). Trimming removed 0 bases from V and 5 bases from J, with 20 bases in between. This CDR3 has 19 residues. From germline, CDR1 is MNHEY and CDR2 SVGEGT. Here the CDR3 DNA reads TGTGCCAGCAGTTACTCCGACTACACGACTAGAGCGAGGGCCAACGTCCTGACTTTC. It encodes CASSYSDYTTRARANVLTF.

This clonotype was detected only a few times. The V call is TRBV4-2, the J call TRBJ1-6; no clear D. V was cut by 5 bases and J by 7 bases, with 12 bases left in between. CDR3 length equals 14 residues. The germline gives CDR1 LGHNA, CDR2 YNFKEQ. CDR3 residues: CASSLNAGNSPLHF. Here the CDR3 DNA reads TGTGCCAGCAGCTTAAACGCCGGGAATTCACCCCTCCACTTT.

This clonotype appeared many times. The CDR3: CASRATSGSADTQYF. The CDR3 DNA sequence: TGTGCCAGCAGGGCGACTAGCGGGAGTGCAGATACGCAGTATTTT. The rearrangement uses TRBV2 and TRBJ2-3; 12 positions match TRBD2. CDR3 size: 15 residues. Trimming cost V 6 bases and J 4 bases; bases outside gene matches: 5. CDR1 and CDR2 from the germline V gene are SNHLY and FYNNEI.

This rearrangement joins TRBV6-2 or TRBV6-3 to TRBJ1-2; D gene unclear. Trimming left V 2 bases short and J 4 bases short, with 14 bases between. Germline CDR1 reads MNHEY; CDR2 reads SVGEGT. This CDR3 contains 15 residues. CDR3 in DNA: TGTGCCAGCAGTTACGCCGTGGGAGGGATCTATGGCTACACCTTC. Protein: CASSYAVGGIYGYTF.

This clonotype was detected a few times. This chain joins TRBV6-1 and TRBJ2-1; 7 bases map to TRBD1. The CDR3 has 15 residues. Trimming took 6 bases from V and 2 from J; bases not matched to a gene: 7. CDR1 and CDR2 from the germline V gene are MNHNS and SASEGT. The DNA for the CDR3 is TGTGCCAGCAGCCCCTTGGGACAGCCCTACAATGAGCAGTTCTTC. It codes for CASSPLGQPYNEQFF.

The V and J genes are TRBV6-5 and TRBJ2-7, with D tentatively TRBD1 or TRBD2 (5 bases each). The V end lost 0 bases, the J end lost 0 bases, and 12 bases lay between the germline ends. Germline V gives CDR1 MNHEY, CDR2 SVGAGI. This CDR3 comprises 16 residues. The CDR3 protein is CASSYSGVPPSYEQYF. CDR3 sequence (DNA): TGTGCCAGCAGTTACTCGGGGGTTCCCCCCTCCTACGAGCAGTACTTC.

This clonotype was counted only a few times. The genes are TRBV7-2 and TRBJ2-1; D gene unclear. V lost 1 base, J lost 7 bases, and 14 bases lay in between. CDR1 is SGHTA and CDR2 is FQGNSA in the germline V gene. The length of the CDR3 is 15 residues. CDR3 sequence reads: CASSLDLSASNEQFF. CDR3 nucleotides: TGTGCCAGCAGCTTAGATTTGTCCGCGAGTAATGAGCAGTTCTTC.

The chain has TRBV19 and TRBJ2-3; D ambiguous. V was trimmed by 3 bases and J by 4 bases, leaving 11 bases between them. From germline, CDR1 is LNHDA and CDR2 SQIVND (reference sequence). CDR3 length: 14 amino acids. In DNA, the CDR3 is TGTGCCAGTAGTATTCTGGCAACTCCAGATACGCAGTATTTT. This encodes CASSILATPDTQYF.